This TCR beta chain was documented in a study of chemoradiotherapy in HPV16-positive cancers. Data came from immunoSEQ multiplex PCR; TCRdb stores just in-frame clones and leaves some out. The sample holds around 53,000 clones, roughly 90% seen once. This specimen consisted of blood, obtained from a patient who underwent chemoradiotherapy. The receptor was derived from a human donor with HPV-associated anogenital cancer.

CDR3 amino acids: CASSESWRAGAPETQYF. As DNA, the CDR3 is TGCGCCAGCAGTGAGTCGTGGAGGGCAGGGGCCCCCGAGACCCAGTACTTC. The chain combines TRBV10-1 with TRBJ2-5; D tentatively reads TRBD1 or TRBD2 (6 bases each). Trimming left V 0 bases short and J 5 bases short, with 19 bases between. The CDR3 spans 17 residues. CDR1 WNHNN and CDR2 SYGVQD come from the germline V gene (reference sequence).